This T cell receptor (beta chain) was obtained from a study of blood T cell repertoires in COVID-19. On the study more broadly: COVID-19 samples collected from the United States, Italy and Spain covered acute and convalescent phases. Sources were T cells, B-cell-depleted T cells, or PBMCs; the material itself was cDNA or gDNA.

Authors' data handling: Reference gene primer amplification gave estimated nucleated cell counts. Generated by immunoSEQ multiplex PCR, the TCRdb table keeps only in-frame clones and is missing some. The V and J calls and clone size come from that table; D and trimming were worked out from the DNA. The sample yields tens of thousands of clones, more than 75% seen once. V lost 6 bases to trimming and J lost 10 bases; unmatched junction nucleotides: 13. CDR3 length: 15 residues. The germline CDR1 and CDR2 sequences are MDHEN and SYDVKM. The material sequenced was peripheral blood. This receptor was taken from a woman over 75 with active COVID-19. V usage is TRBV28 and J usage is TRBJ2-1, with 9 bases identical to TRBD1. This CDR3 reads CASRARDRASKEQFF. CDR3 DNA sequence: TGTGCCAGCAGGGCTCGGGACAGGGCTTCGAAAGAGCAGTTCTTC.